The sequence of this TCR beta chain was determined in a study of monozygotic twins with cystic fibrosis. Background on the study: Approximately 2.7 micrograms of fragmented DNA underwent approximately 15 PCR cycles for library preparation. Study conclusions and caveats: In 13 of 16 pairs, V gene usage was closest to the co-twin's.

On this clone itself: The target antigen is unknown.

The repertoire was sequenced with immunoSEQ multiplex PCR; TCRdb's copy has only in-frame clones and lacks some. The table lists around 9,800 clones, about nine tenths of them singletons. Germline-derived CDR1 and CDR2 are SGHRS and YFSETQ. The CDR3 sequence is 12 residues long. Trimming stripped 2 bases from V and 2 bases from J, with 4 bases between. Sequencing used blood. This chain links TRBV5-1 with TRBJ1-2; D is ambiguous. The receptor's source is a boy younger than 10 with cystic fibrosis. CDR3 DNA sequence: TGCGCCAGCAGCTTCGGCAACTATGGCTACACCTTC. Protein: CASSFGNYGYTF.